This is a list of T cell receptor beta chains from one sample in a study of T cell responses to AZD1222 COVID-19 vaccine. The table came from immunoSEQ multiplex PCR; TCRdb's copy has only in-frame clones and leaves some out. The sample has under 150,000 clones, roughly 91% seen once. The specimen comprised peripheral blood, sampled on day 0 of AZD1222 vaccination. The receptors originated from an adult in good health. Both conserved end residues are part of each CDR3. A D gene is named only where the DNA matches it firmly. A row's size may be missing; if present it is once, few, many or a size class.

TRBV6-2/TRBV6-3,NA,TRBJ2-1,NA,CASSYSNTNEQFF,TGTGCCAGCAGTTACTCGAATACCAATGAGCAGTTCTTC
TRBV18,NA,TRBJ2-2,NA,CASSQDRNTGELFF,TGTGCCAGCTCACAGGACAGGAACACCGGGGAGCTGTTTTTT
TRBV25-1,NA,TRBJ2-7,NA,CASSEIGQATYEQYF,TGTGCCAGCAGTGAAATAGGTCAGGCCACCTACGAGCAGTACTTC
TRBV5-1,NA,TRBJ1-2,NA,CASSPENNYGYTF,TGCGCCAGCAGCCCGGAGAATAACTATGGCTACACCTTC
TRBV10-2,NA,TRBJ1-2,NA,CAIGQPLLGYGYTF,TGCGCCATTGGACAGCCCCTGTTGGGCTATGGCTACACCTTC
TRBV12-3/TRBV12-4,NA,TRBJ1-2,NA,CASSFSIYGYTF,TGTGCCAGCAGTTTCAGCATCTATGGCTACACCTTC
TRBV28,NA,TRBJ2-7,NA,CASSSPIPYEQYF,TGTGCCAGCAGTTCGCCTATCCCCTACGAGCAGTACTTC
TRBV23-1,NA,TRBJ1-6,TRBD1,CASSFPTGGRYNSPLHF,TGCGCCAGCAGTTTTCCTACAGGGGGCCGATATAATTCACCCCTCCACTTT
TRBV7-9,NA,TRBJ2-5,TRBD2,CASSSGLAGVETQYF,TGTGCCAGCAGCTCGGGACTAGCGGGAGTGGAGACCCAGTACTTC
TRBV7-2,NA,TRBJ1-2,TRBD1,CASSPGPRGANYGYTF,TGTGCCAGCAGCCCTGGACCCAGGGGGGCTAACTATGGCTACACCTTC
TRBV7-9,NA,TRBJ1-6,NA,CASSLTGQPSSLHF,TGTGCCAGCAGCTTAACGGGACAACCTTCGTCCCTCCACTTT
TRBV11-2,NA,TRBJ2-3,TRBD2,CASSPTTSGRTDTQYF,TGTGCCAGCAGCCCAACGACTAGCGGGCGCACAGATACGCAGTATTTT
TRBV7-6,NA,TRBJ2-2,TRBD2,CASSLETSGNTGELFF,TGTGCCAGCAGCTTAGAAACTAGCGGGAACACCGGGGAGCTGTTTTTT
TRBV7-2,NA,TRBJ2-3,NA,CASSLAQGGRGDTQYF,TGTGCCAGCAGCTTAGCGCAGGGAGGCAGAGGAGATACGCAGTATTTT
TRBV5-5,NA,TRBJ2-7,NA,CASSLTPHGEQYF,TGTGCCAGCAGCTTAACCCCTCATGGCGAGCAGTACTTC
TRBV6-4,NA,TRBJ2-3,TRBD2,CASSLEAGATDTQYF,TGTGCCAGCAGTCTCGAGGCGGGAGCCACAGATACGCAGTATTTT
TRBV5-4,NA,TRBJ1-1,NA,CASSLAQKGGNTEAFF,TGTGCCAGCAGCTTGGCCCAAAAGGGCGGCAACACTGAAGCTTTCTTT
TRBV19,NA,TRBJ1-5,TRBD1,CASSPDRDNQPQHF,TGTGCCAGTAGCCCAGACAGGGACAATCAGCCCCAGCATTTT
TRBV5-5,NA,TRBJ1-5,NA,CASSLERAGNQPQHF,TGTGCCAGCAGCTTGGAACGAGCGGGTAATCAGCCCCAGCATTTT
TRBV6-5,few,TRBJ1-1,NA,CATWVRFAEAFF,TGTGCCACATGGGTCAGGTTTGCTGAAGCTTTCTTT
TRBV7-9,NA,TRBJ1-4,NA,CASSLGFRGTNEKLFF,TGTGCCAGCAGTCTTGGTTTCAGGGGAACTAATGAAAAACTGTTTTTT
TRBV4-1,once,TRBJ2-1,TRBD2,CASSQIAGDLPSNEQFF,TGCGCCAGCAGCCAAATAGCGGGGGACCTCCCAAGTAATGAGCAGTTCTTC
TRBV14,NA,TRBJ2-7,NA,CASSQLGEQYF,TGTGCCAGCAGCCAACTGGGCGAGCAGTACTTC
TRBV6-5,once,TRBJ1-2,NA,CASSYSAGVLSYGYTF,TGTGCCAGCAGTTACTCAGCAGGAGTTTTGTCCTATGGCTACACCTTC
TRBV7-4,NA,TRBJ1-1,NA,CASSLVRSGRVIMNTEAFF,TGTGCCAGCAGCTTAGTGAGATCGGGGAGGGTTATCATGAACACTGAAGCTTTCTTT
TRBV19,NA,TRBJ2-5,NA,CASRGGHIFYKETQYF,TGTGCCAGTAGGGGGGGGCACATATTTTATAAAGAGACCCAGTACTTC
TRBV7-9,NA,TRBJ2-7,NA,CASSQAPYEQYF,TGTGCCAGCAGCCAAGCCCCCTACGAGCAGTACTTC
TRBV12-3/TRBV12-4,NA,TRBJ2-7,NA,CASSFNTYEQYF,TGTGCCAGCAGTTTTAACACCTACGAGCAGTACTTC
TRBV9,once,TRBJ2-5,TRBD2,CASSVRDALAGRETQYF,TGTGCCAGCAGCGTAAGGGACGCCCTAGCGGGAAGGGAGACCCAGTACTTC
TRBV2,NA,TRBJ1-1,TRBD1,CASSSGRGRPEAFF,TGTGCCAGTAGTTCGGGCAGGGGGCGGCCTGAAGCTTTCTTT
TRBV7-9,NA,TRBJ2-7,TRBD2,CASSPSGGADEQYF,TGTGCCAGCAGCCCGAGCGGGGGGGCCGACGAGCAGTACTTC
TRBV6-5,once,TRBJ1-2,TRBD1,CASRPRTGYGYTF,TGTGCCAGCAGACCCCGGACAGGGTATGGCTACACCTTC
TRBV5-6,NA,TRBJ1-2,NA,CASSISVNGYTF,TGTGCCAGCAGCATTAGTGTGAACGGCTACACCTTC